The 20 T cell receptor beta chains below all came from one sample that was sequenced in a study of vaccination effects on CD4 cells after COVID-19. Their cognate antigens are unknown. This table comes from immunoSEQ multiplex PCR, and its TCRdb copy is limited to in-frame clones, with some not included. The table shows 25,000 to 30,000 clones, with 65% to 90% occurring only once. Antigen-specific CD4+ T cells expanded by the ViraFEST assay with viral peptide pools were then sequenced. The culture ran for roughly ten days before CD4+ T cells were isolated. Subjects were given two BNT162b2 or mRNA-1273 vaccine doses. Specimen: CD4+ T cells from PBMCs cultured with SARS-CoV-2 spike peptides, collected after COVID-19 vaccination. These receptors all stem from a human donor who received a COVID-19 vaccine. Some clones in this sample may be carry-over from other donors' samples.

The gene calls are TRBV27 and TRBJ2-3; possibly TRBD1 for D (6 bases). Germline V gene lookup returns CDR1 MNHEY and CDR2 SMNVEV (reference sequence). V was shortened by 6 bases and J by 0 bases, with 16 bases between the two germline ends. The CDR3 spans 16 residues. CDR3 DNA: TGTGCCAGCAGATCGACAGGAAGGACTAGCACAGATACGCAGTATTTT. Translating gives CASRSTGRTSTDTQYF.

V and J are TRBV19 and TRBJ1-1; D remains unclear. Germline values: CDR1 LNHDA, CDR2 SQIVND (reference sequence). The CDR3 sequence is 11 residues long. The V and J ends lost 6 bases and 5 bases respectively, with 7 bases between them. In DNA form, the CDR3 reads TGTGCCAGTAGCCTCCAGACTGAAGCTTTCTTT. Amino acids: CASSLQTEAFF.

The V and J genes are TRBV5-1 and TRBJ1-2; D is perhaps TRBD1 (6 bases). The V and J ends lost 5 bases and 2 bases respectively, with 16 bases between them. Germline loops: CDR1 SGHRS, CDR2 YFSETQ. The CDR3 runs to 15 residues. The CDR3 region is CASRARDTQNYGYTF. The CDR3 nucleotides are TGCGCCAGCAGGGCCCGGGACACGCAGAACTATGGCTACACCTTC. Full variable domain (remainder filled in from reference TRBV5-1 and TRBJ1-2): KAGVTQTPRYLIKTRGQQVTLSCSPISGHRSVSWYQQTPGQGLQFLFEYFSETQRNKGNFPGRFSGRQFSNSRSEMNVSTLELGDSALYLCASRARDTQNYGYTFGSGTRLTVV.

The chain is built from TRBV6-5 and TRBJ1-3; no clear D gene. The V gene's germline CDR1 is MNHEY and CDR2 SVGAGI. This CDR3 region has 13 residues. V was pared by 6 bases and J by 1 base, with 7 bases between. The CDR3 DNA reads TGTGCCAGCAGAACATATTCTGGAAACACCATATATTTT. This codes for CASRTYSGNTIYF.

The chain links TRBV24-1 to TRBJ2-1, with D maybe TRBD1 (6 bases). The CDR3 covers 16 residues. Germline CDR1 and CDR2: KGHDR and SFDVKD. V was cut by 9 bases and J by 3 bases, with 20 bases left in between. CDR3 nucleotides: TGTGCCACCGGAGCTACAGGGTCCCCTAGCTACAATGAGCAGTTCTTC. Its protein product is CATGATGSPSYNEQFF.

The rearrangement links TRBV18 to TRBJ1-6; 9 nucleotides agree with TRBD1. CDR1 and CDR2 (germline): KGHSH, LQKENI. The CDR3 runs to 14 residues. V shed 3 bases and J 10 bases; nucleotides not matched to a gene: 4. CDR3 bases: TGTGCCAGCTCACCGGGGACAGGGTACTCACCCCTCCACTTT. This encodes CASSPGTGYSPLHF.

CDR3 loop: CASSPGLAGGETQYF. The CDR3 DNA sequence: TGCGCCAGCAGCCCGGGACTAGCGGGGGGAGAGACCCAGTACTTC. The chain employs TRBV4-1 and TRBJ2-5; TRBD2 aligns across 15 bases. V dropped 4 bases and J dropped 4; count of bases not matched to a gene: 1. The CDR3 is 15 amino acids. Germline assignment: CDR1 MGHRA and CDR2 YSYEKL.

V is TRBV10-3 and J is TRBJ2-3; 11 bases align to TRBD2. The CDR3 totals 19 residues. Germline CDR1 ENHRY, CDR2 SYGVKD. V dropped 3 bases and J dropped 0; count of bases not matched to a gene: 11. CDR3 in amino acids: CAISDSLAGGGISTDTQYF. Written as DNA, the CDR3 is TGTGCCATCAGTGACTCTCTAGCGGGGGGTGGAATCAGCACAGATACGCAGTATTTT.

The CDR3 sequence is CASSLWGQGTDTQYF. CDR3 DNA: TGTGCCAGCAGCCTGTGGGGACAGGGCACAGATACGCAGTATTTT. This chain uses TRBV9 with TRBJ2-3, with 8 bases that match TRBD1. Unmatched junction bases numbered 5, after V lost 4 bases and J lost 1 base. CDR1 and CDR2 (germline): SGDLS, YYNGEE. The CDR3 runs to 15 residues.

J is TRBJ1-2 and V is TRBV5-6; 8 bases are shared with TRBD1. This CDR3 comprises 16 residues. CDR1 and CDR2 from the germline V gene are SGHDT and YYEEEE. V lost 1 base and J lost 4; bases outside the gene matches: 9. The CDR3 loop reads CASSLYGTGASYGYTF. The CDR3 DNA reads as TGTGCCAGCAGCTTGTACGGGACAGGCGCATCCTATGGCTACACCTTC.

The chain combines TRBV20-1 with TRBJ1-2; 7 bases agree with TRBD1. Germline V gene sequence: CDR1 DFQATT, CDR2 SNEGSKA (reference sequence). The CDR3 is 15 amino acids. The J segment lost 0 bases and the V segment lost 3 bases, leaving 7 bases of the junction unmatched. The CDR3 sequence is CSASVGTATNYGYTF. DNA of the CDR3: TGCAGTGCTAGTGTGGGGACAGCGACTAACTATGGCTACACCTTC.

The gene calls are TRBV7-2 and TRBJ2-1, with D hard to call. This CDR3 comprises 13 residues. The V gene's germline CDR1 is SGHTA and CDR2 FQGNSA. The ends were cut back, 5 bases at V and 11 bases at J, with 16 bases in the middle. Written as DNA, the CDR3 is TGTGCCAGCAGCATACATCAGGTTGGGCAGCAGTTCTTC. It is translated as CASSIHQVGQQFF. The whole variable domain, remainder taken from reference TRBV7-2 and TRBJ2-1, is GAGVSQSPSNKVTEKGKDVELRCDPISGHTALYWYRQSLGQGLEFLIYFQGNSAPDKSGLPSDRFSAERTGGSVSTLTIQRTQQEDSAVYLCASSIHQVGQQFFGPGTRLTVL.

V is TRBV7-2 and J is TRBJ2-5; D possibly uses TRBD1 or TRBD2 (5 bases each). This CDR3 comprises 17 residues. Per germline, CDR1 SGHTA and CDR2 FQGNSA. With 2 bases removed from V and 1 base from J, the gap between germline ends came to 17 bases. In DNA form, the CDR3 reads TGTGCCAGCAGCTTATTGCATCTGGGACCGAGCCAAGAGACCCAGTACTTC. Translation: CASSLLHLGPSQETQYF.

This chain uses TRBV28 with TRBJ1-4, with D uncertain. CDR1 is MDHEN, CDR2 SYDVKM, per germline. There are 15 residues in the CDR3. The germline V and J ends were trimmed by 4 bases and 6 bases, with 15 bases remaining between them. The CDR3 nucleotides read TGTGCCAGCAGTTCCCCTTCGGGAGAACATGAAAAACTGTTTTTT. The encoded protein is CASSSPSGEHEKLFF. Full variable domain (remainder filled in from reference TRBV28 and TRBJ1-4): DVKVTQSSRYLVKRTGEKVFLECVQDMDHENMFWYRQDPGLGLRLIYFSYDVKMKEKGDIPEGYSVSREKKERFSLILESASTNQTSMYLCASSSPSGEHEKLFFGSGTQLSVL.

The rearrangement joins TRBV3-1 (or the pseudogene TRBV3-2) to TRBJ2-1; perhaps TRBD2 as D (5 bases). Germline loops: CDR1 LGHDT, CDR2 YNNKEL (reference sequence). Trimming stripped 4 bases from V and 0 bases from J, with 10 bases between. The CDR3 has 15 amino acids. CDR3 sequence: CASSPVSGSYNEQFF. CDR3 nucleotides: TGTGCCAGCAGCCCTGTCAGCGGCTCCTACAATGAGCAGTTCTTC.

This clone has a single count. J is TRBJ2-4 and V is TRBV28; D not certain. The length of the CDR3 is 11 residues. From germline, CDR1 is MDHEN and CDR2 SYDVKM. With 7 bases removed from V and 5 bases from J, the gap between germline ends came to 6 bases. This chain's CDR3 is CASKTENIQYF. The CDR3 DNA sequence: TGTGCCAGCAAAACGGAAAACATTCAGTACTTC. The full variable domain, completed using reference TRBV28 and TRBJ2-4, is DVKVTQSSRYLVKRTGEKVFLECVQDMDHENMFWYRQDPGLGLRLIYFSYDVKMKEKGDIPEGYSVSREKKERFSLILESASTNQTSMYLCASKTENIQYFGAGTRLSVL.

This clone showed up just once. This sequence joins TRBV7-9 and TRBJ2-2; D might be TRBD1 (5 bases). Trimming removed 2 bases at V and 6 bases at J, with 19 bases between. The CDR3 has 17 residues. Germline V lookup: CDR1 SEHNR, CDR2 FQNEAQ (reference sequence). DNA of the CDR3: TGTGCCAGCAGCTTAAGGCCGGCAGGGCAGGCTCCCGGGGAGCTGTTTTTT. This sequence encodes CASSLRPAGQAPGELFF.

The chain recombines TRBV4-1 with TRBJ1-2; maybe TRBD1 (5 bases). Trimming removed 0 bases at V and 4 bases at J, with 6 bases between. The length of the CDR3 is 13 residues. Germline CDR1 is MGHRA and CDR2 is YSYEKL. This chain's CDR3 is CASSQEGGYGYTF. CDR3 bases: TGCGCCAGCAGCCAAGAGGGGGGCTATGGCTACACCTTC.

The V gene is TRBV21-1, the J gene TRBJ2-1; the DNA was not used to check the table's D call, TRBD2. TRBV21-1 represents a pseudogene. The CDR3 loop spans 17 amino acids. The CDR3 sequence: CASSNLELDSLSNEQFF. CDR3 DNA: TGTGCCAGCAGCAACCTTGAACTAGACTCTTTGAGCAATGAGCAGTTCTTC.

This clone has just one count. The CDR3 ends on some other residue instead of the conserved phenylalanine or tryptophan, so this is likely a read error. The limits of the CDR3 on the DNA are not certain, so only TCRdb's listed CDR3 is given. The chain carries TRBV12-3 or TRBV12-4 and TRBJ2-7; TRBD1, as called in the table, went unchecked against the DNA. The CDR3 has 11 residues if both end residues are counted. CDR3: CASSRTGSLVL.